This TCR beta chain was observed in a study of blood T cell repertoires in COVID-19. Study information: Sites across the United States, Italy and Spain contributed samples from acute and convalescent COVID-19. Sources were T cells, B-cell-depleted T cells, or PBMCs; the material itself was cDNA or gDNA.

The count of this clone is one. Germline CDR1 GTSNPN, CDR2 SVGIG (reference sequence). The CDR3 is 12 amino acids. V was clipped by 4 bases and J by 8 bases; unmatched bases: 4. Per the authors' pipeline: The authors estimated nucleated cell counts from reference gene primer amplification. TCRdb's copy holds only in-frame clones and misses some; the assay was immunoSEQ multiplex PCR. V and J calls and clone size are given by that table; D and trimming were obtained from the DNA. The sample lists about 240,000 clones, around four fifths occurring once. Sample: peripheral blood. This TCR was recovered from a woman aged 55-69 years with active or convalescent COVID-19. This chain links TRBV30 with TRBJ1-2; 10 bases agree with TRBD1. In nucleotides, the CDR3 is TGTGCCTGGACTTGGGACAGGGGCGGCTACACCTTC. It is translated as CAWTWDRGGYTF.